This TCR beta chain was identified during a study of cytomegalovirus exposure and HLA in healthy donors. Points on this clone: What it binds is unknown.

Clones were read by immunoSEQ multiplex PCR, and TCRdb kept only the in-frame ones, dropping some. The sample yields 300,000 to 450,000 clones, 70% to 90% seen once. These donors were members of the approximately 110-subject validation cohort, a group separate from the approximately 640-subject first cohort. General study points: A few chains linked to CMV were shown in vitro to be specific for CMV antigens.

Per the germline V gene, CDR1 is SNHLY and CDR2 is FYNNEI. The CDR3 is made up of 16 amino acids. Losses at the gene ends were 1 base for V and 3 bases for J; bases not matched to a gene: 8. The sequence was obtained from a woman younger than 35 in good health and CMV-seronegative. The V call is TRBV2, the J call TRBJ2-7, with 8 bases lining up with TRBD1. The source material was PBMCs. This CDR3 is CASSEVTWTGYYEQYF. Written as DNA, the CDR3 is TGTGCCAGCAGTGAAGTAACTTGGACAGGGTACTACGAGCAGTACTTC.